The TCR beta chain under discussion was sequenced for a study of OX40 agonist ivuxolimab in advanced cancers. Study at large: Averaging about 60 years in age, with a range of roughly 20 to 80, the cohort was around 83% male.

This CDR3 contains 16 residues. Germline V gene data show CDR1 as LNHNV and CDR2 as YYDKDF (reference sequence). The V and J ends lost 1 base and 2 bases, in that order; junction bases with no gene match: 5. Clones were read by immunoSEQ multiplex PCR, and TCRdb kept only the in-frame ones, dropping some. This table holds some 70,000 clones, 90% to 95% found once. This receptor was taken from an adult with an advanced solid tumor such as melanoma, head and neck, liver or kidney cancer. The rearrangement uses TRBV15 and TRBJ2-5; 9 positions agree with TRBD1. Sequencing was performed on CD4+ or CD8+ T cells sorted from blood, taken in a trial of the OX40 agonist ivuxolimab. CDR3 loop: CATSRVTGGFQETQYF. The CDR3 DNA reads TGTGCCACCAGCAGAGTGACAGGGGGGTTTCAAGAGACCCAGTACTTC. Variable domain in full (rest from reference TRBV15 and TRBJ2-5): DAMVIQNPRYQVTQFGKPVTLSCSQTLNHNVMYWYQQKSSQAPKLLFHYYDKDFNNEADTPDNFQSRRPNTSFCFLDIRSPGLGDTAMYLCATSRVTGGFQETQYFGPGTRLLVL.